There are a few counts of the clone carrying this T cell receptor beta chain. Its target is not known. Random hexamers were used to reverse transcribe the RNA input (about 0.45 to 1 ug). By means of immunoSEQ multiplex PCR, TCR beta CDR3 spanning 54 Vbeta and 13 Jbeta underwent amplification. TCRdb reprocessed the immunoSEQ multiplex PCR reads via MiXCR and lists one record per CDR3 protein. The sample lists some 150,000 distinct CDR3 sequences, approximately 95% seen once, with less than 0.095% in the top ten. This record comes from a study of CD8 T cells in Susac syndrome. Sequencing of TCR beta was undertaken in CD8+ and CD4+ T cells derived from blood. Both CD4+ and CD8+ T cells were negatively isolated, and TEMRA cells underwent FACS enrichment. CDR1 SGHDT and CDR2 YYEEEE come from the germline V gene. The CDR3 length is 15 residues. V was clipped by 4 bases and J by 6 bases, with 16 bases between them.

Overall study findings and caveats: By the study's own acknowledgment, its TCR sequencing and HLA analysis included relatively few individuals.

Sequenced input: CD4+ T cells from PBMCs. The clonotype was recovered from a human donor in good health. The rearrangement links TRBV5-6 to TRBJ2-2; perhaps TRBD2 as D (5 bases). CDR3 sequence: CASSRTPNSAGELFF. The CDR3 DNA reads TGTGCCAGCAGCCGGACTCCGAACAGCGCCGGGGAGCTGTTTTTT.